This T cell receptor (beta chain) was sequenced for a study of vaccination and CD4 T cells after COVID-19. Study-level findings and limits: From a median of about 21 to 40, SARS-CoV-2-reactive clonotypes increased, though not significantly. Analysis of convalescent patients found that 304 of 307 vaccine-specific clones were spike mono-reactive.

The Oncomine TCR Beta short-read assay was what sequenced the DNA obtained from cultured CD4+ T cells. TCRdb processed the PCR reads anew with MiXCR; each CDR3 protein has one entry. Of about 4,600 distinct CDR3 sequences listed, approximately 47% were seen once; the top ten hold 41%. This clonotype rates as medium-sized (0.01 to 0.1%). Antigen specificity is unknown. The sample's treatment: approximately nine-day PBMC culture with coronavirus spike peptide pools or control peptides (ViraFEST assay). This receptor was taken from a human donor who had recovered from COVID-19. Sequenced input: CD4+ T cells from blood, cultured in vitro.

For the CDR3, the DNA is TGTGCCAGCAGCTTGGGAGGGGCCAACGTCCTGACTTTC. Amino acid sequence: CASSLGGANVLTF. The chain employs TRBV7-9 and TRBJ2-6, with D unresolved. Trimming cost V 3 bases and J 4 bases, with 4 bases left between them. The CDR3 is 13 residues long. The germline V gene encodes CDR1 SEHNR and CDR2 FQNEAQ (reference sequence).